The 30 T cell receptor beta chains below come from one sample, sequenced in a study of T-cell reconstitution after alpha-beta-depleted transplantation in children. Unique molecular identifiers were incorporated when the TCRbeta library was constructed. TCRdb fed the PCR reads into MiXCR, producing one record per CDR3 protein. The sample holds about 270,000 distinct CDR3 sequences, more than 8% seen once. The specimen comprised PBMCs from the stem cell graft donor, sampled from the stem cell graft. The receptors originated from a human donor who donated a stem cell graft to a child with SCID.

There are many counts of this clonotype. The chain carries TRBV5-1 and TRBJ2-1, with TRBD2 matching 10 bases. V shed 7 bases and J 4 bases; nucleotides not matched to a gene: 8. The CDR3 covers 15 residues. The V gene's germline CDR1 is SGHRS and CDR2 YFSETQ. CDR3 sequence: CASRTSGTTYNEQFF. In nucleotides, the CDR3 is TGCGCCAGCCGCACTAGCGGGACAACATACAATGAGCAGTTCTTC.

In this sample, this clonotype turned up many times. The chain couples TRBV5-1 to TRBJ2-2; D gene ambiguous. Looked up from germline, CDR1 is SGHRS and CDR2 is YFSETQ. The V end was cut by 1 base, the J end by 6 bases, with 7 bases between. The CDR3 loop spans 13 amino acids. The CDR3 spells CASSLTVSGELFF. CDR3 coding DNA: TGCGCCAGCAGCTTGACGGTTTCCGGGGAGCTGTTTTTT. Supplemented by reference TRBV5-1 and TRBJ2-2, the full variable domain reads KAGVTQTPRYLIKTRGQQVTLSCSPISGHRSVSWYQQTPGQGLQFLFEYFSETQRNKGNFPGRFSGRQFSNSRSEMNVSTLELGDSALYLCASSLTVSGELFFGEGSRLTVL.

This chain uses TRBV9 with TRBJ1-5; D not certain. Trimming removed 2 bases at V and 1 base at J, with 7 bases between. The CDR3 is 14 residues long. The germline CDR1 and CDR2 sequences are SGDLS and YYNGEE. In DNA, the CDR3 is TGTGCCAGCAGCGTCGAGAGAAGCAATCAGCCCCAGCATTTT. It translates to CASSVERSNQPQHF.

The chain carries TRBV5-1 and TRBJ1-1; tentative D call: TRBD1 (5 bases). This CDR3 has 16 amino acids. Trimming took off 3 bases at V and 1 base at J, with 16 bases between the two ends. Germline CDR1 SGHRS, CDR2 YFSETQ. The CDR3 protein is CASSSPLGARNTEAFF. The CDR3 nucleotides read TGCGCCAGCAGCTCCCCCCTCGGGGCGAGGAACACTGAAGCTTTCTTT.

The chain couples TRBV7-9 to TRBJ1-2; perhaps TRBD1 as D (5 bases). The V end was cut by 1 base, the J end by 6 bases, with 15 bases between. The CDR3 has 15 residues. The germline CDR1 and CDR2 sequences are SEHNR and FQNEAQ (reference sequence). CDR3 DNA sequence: TGTGCCAGCAGCTTAGAAGGGGCCCCGTCTCATGGCTACACCTTC. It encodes CASSLEGAPSHGYTF.

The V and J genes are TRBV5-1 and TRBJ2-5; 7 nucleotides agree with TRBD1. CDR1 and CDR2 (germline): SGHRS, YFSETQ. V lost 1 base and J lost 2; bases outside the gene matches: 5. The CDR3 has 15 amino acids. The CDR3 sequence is CASSLCGQAQETQYF. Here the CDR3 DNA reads TGCGCCAGCAGCTTGTGTGGACAGGCACAAGAGACCCAGTACTTC.

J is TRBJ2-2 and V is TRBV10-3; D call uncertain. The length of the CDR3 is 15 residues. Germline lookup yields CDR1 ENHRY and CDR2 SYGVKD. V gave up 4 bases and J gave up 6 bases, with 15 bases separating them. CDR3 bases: TGTGCCATCAGTGGGGCAGGCCCCCCGGCCGGGGAGCTGTTTTTT. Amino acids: CAISGAGPPAGELFF.

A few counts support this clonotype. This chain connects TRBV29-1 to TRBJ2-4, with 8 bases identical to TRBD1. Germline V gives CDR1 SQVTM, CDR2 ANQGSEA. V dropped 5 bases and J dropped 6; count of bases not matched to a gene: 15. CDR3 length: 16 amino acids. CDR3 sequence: CSVLLSDRGVRNIQYF. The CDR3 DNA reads TGCAGCGTTCTACTATCCGACAGGGGTGTTAGAAACATTCAGTACTTC.

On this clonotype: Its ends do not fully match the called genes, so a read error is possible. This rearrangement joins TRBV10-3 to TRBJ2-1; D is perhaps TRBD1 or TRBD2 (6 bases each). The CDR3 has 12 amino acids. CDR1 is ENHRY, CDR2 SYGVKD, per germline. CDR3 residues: CAISESGKGGVF. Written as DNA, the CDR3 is TGTGCCATCAGTGAGTCGGGGAAGGGGGGAGTCTTC.

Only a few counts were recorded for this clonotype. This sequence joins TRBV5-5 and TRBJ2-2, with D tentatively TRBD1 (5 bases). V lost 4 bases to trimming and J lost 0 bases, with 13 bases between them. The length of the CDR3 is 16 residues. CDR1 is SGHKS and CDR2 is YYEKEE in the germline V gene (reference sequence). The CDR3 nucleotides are TGTGCCAGCAGCACTCGACAGAACCCGAACACCGGGGAGCTGTTTTTT. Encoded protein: CASSTRQNPNTGELFF. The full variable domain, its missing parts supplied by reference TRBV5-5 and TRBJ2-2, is DAGVTQSPTHLIKTRGQQVTLRCSPISGHKSVSWYQQVLGQGPQFIFQYYEKEERGRGNFPDRFSARQFPNYSSELNVNALLLGDSALYLCASSTRQNPNTGELFFGEGSRLTVL.

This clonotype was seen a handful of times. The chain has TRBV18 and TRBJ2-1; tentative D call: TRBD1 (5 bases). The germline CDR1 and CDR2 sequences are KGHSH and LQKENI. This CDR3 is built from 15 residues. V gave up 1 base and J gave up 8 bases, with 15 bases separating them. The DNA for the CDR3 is TGTGCCAGCTCACCACGATCAGGGTCCTGGGATGAGCAGTTCTTC. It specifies CASSPRSGSWDEQFF.

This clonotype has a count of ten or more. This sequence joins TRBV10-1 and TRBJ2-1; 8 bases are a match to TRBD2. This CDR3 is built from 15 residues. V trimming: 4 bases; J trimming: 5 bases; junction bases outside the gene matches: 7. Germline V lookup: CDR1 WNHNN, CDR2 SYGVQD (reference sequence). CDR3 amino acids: CASSVLAGLNNEQFF. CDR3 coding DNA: TGCGCCAGCAGTGTGCTAGCGGGCTTAAACAATGAGCAGTTCTTC.

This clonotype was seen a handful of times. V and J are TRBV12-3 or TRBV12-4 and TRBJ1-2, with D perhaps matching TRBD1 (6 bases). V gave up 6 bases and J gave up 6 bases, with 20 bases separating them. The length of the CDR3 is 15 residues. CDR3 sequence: CASSLTPQGRDGYTF. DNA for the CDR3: TGTGCCAGCAGCCTTACCCCCCAGGGGAGGGATGGCTACACCTTC.

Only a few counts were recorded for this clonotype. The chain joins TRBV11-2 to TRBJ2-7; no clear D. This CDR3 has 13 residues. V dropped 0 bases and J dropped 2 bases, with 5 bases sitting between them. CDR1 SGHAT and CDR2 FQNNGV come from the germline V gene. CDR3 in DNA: TGTGCCAGCAGCTTAGAACGGACCTACGAGCAGTACTTC. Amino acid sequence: CASSLERTYEQYF.

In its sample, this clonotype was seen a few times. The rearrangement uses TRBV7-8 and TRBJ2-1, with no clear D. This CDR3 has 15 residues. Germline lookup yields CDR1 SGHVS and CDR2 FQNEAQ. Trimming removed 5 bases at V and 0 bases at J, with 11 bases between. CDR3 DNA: TGTGCCAGCAGCAAAGTGGTGAGCTCCTACAATGAGCAGTTCTTC. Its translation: CASSKVVSSYNEQFF.

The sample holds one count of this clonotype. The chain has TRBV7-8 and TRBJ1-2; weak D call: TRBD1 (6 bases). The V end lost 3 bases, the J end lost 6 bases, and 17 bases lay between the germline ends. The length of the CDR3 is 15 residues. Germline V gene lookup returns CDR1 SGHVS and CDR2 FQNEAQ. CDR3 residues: CASSLGWDMEDGYTF. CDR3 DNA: TGTGCCAGCAGCTTGGGGTGGGACATGGAGGATGGCTACACCTTC.

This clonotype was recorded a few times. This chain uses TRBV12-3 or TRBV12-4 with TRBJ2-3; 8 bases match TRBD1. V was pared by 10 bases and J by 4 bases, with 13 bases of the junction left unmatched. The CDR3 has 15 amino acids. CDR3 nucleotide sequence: TGTGCCATCGAAAAGGACAGGGAAACTTCAGATACGCAGTATTTT. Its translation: CAIEKDRETSDTQYF.

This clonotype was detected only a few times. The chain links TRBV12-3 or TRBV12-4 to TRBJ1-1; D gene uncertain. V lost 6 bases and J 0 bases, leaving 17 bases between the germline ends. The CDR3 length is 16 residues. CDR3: CASSPSSGQLNTEAFF. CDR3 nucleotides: TGTGCCAGCAGCCCCTCCTCCGGGCAGCTGAACACTGAAGCTTTCTTT.

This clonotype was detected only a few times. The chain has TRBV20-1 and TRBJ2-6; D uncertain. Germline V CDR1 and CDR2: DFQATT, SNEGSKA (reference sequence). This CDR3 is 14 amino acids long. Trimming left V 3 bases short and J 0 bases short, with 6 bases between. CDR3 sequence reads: CSASDNSGANVLTF. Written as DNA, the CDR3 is TGCAGTGCTAGCGACAACTCTGGGGCCAACGTCCTGACTTTC.

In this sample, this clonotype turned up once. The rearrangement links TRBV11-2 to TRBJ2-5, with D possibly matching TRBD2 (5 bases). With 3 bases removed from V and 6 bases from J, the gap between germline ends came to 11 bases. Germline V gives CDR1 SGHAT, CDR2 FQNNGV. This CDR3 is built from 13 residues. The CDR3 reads CASSLAGEKTQYF. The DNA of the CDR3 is TGTGCCAGCAGCTTGGCCGGGGAGAAGACCCAGTACTTC.

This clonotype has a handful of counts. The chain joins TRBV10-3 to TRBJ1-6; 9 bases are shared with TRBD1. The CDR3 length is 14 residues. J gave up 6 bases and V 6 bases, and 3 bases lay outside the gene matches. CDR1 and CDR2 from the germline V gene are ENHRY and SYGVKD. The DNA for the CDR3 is TGTGCCATCAGATTACAGGGGGCTAATTCACCCCTCCACTTT. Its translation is CAIRLQGANSPLHF.

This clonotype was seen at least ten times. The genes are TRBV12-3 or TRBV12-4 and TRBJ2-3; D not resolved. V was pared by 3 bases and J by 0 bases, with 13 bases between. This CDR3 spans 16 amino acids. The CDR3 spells CASSFGRETSTDTQYF. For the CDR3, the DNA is TGTGCCAGCAGTTTCGGACGAGAAACTAGCACAGATACGCAGTATTTT.

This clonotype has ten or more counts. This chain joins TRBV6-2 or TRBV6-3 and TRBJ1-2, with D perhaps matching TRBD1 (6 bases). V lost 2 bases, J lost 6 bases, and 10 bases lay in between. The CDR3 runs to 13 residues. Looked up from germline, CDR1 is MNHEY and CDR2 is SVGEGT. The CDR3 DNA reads TGTGCCAGCAGTTACAACAGGGATCATGGCTACACCTTC. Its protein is CASSYNRDHGYTF.

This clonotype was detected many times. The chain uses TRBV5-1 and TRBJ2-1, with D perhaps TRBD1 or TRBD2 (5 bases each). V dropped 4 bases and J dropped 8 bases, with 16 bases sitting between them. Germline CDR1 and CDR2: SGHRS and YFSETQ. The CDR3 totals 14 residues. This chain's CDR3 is CASSTFVGTDEQFF. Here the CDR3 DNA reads TGCGCCAGCAGCACCTTCGTAGGGACCGATGAGCAGTTCTTC.

CDR3 nucleotides: TGTGCCAGCTCACCACCCGGGGTAGTAACCTACGAGCAGTACTTC. It yields the protein CASSPPGVVTYEQYF. J is TRBJ2-7 and V is TRBV18; perhaps TRBD2 as D (5 bases). CDR3 length: 15 residues. The germline V gene encodes CDR1 KGHSH and CDR2 LQKENI. The V end lost 0 bases, the J end lost 2 bases, and 11 bases lay between the germline ends. Supplemented by reference TRBV18 and TRBJ2-7, the full variable domain reads NAGVMQNPRHLVRRRGQEARLRCSPMKGHSHVYWYRQLPEEGLKFMVYLQKENIIDESGMPKERFSAEFPKEGPSILRIQQVVRGDSAAYFCASSPPGVVTYEQYFGPGTRLTVT.

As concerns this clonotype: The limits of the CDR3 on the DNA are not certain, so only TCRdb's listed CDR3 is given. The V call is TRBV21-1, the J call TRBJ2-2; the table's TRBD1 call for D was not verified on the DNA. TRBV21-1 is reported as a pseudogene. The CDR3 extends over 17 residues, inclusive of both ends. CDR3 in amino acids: CASIGARGRPTPGSCFF.

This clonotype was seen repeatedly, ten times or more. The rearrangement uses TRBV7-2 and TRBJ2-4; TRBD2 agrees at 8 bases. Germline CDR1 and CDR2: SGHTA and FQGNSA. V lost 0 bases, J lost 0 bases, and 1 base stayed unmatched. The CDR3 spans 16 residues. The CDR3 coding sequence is TGTGCCAGCAGCTTAGCTAGCGGGATAGCCAAAAACATTCAGTACTTC. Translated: CASSLASGIAKNIQYF. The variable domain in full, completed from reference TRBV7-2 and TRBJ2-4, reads GAGVSQSPSNKVTEKGKDVELRCDPISGHTALYWYRQSLGQGLEFLIYFQGNSAPDKSGLPSDRFSAERTGGSVSTLTIQRTQQEDSAVYLCASSLASGIAKNIQYFGAGTRLSVL.

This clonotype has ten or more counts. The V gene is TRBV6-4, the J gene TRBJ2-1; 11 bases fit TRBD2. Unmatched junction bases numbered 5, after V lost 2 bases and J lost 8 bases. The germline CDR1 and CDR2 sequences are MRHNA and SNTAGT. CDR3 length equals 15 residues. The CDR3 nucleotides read TGTGCCAGCAGTGACCGACTAGCGGGGCTCGATGAGCAGTTCTTC. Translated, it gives CASSDRLAGLDEQFF.

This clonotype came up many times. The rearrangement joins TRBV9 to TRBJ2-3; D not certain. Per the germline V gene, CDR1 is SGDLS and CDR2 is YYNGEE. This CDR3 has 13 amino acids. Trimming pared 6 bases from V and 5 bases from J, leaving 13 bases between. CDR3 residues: CASTPFARDTQYF. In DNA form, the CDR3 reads TGTGCCAGCACCCCCTTCGCGAGAGATACGCAGTATTTT.

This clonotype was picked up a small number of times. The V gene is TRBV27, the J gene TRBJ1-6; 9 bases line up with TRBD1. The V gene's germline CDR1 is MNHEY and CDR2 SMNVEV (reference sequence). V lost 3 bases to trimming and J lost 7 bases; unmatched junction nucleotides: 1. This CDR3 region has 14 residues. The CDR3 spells CASSFGQGNSPLHF. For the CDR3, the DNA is TGTGCCAGCAGTTTCGGACAGGGGAATTCACCCCTCCACTTT.